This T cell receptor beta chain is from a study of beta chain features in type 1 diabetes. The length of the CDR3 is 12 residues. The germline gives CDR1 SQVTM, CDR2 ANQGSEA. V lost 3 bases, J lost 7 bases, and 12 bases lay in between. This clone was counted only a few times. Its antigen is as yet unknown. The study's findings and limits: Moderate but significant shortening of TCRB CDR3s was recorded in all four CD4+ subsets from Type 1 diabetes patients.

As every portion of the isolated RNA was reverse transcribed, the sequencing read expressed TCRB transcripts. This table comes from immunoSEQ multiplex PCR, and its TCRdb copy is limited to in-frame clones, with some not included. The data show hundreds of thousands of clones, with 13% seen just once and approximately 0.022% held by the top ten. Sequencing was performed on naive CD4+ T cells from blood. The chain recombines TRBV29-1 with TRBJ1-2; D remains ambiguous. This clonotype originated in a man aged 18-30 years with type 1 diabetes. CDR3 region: CSVDPGARGYTF. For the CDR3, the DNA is TGCAGCGTTGATCCAGGAGCTCGTGGCTACACCTTC.